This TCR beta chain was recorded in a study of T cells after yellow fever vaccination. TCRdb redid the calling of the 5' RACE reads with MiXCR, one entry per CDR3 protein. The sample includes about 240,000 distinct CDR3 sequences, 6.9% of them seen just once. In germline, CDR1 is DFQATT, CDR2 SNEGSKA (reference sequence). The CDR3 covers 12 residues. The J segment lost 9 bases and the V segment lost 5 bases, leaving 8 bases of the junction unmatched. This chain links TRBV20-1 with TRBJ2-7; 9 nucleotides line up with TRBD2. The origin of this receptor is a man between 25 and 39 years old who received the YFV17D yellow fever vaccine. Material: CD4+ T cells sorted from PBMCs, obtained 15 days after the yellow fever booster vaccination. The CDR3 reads CSAGPGLAAQYF. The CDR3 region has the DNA TGCAGTGCTGGGCCGGGACTAGCTGCGCAGTACTTC.